This T cell receptor beta chain is from a study of regulatory T cells in long-lasting Graves disease. General study points: Favored gene segments in persistent disease were TRBV28, TRBJ1-2 and TRBJ2-5. Graves' patients with persistent disease showed TCR diversity lower than patients newly diagnosed.

Turning to this clonotype: Its antigen is undetermined.

Construction of the TCR beta libraries employed iRepertoire HTBI primers in conjunction with Arm-PCR of CDR3 regions. From the multiplex PCR reads, TCRdb called clonotypes with MiXCR, one entry per CDR3 protein. The table shows around 450,000 distinct CDR3 sequences, with roughly 16% occurring only once. Germline V gene sequence: CDR1 LNHDA, CDR2 SQIVND (reference sequence). Trimming cost V 0 bases and J 4 bases, with 7 bases left between them. This CDR3 spans 13 amino acids. Time point denoted: newly diagnosed GD, antithyroid drugs for less than 3 months. Extracted RNA from PBMCs served as the source of the TCR library. This sample also belongs to another study, concerning T cells in Graves' hyperthyroidism and ophthalmopathy. That investigation notes: Not enrolled were patients with uncontrolled infection, other autoimmune disease, pregnancy or lactation.

The source material was peripheral blood mononuclear cells (PBMCs), sampled at new diagnosis, from a patient treated with antithyroid drugs. This chain links TRBV19 with TRBJ2-7; D may be TRBD2 (6 bases). This sequence was found in a man aged 35 to 55 with Graves disease. The CDR3 sequence: CASSIDSGYEQYF. CDR3 sequence (DNA): TGTGCCAGTAGTATAGATAGCGGATACGAGCAGTACTTC.